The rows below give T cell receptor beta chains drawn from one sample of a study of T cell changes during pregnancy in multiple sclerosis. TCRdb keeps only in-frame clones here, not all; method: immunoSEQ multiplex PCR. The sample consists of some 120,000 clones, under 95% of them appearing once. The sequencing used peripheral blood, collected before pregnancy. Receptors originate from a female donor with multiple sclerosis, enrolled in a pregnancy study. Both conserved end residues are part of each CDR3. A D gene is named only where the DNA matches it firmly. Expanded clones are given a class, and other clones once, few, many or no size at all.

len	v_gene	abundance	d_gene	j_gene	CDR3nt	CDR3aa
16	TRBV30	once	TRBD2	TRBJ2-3	TGTGCCTGGAGGGCGGGACTAGCGGGGTCCACAGATACGCAGTATTTT	CAWRAGLAGSTDTQYF
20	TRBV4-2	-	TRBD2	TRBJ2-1	TGTGCCAGCAGCCACGTCACGGAACACAGGAGGGAGGGCCTGTGGGGTGAGCAGTTCTTC	CASSHVTEHRREGLWGEQFF
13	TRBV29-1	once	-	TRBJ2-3	TGCAGCGTTGACGGGATTTCCACAGATACGCAGTATTTT	CSVDGISTDTQYF
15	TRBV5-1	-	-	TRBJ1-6	TGCGCCAGCAGCTTGGTGGGACAAGGGGGTTCACCCCTCCACTTT	CASSLVGQGGSPLHF
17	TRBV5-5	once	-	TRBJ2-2	TGTGCCAGCAGCTTGGGAGGTAGACAGGCCAACACCGGGGAGCTGTTTTTT	CASSLGGRQANTGELFF
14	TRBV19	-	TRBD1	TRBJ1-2	TGTGCCAGTAGCCCTCGACAGGGGCAATATGGCTACACCTTC	CASSPRQGQYGYTF
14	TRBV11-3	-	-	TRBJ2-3	TGTGCCAGCAGCCTCGGACAGAGCACAGATACGCAGTATTTT	CASSLGQSTDTQYF
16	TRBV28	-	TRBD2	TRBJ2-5	TGTGCCAGCAGTCACTTTAGCGGGAGGGCCAGGGAGACCCAGTACTTC	CASSHFSGRARETQYF
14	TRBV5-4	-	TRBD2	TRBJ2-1	TGTGCCAGCAGCTTCCGGGGGGGCGGAGTTGAGCAGTTCTTC	CASSFRGGGVEQFF
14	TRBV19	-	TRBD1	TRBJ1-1	TGTGCCAGTAGTCTACGGACAGGGGGCACTGAAGCTTTCTTT	CASSLRTGGTEAFF
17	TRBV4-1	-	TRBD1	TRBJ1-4	TGCGCCAGCAGCCAAGATAGGGCGGGGACAGATAATGAAAAACTGTTTTTT	CASSQDRAGTDNEKLFF
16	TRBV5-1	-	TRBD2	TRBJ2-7	TGCGCCAGCAGCTTGGTAGGGAGCGGGAGTCTGGACGAGCAGTACTTC	CASSLVGSGSLDEQYF
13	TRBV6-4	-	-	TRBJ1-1	TGTGCCATTGCAAACCCGCGGAACACTGAAGCTTTCTTT	CAIANPRNTEAFF
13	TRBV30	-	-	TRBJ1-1	TGTGCCTGGAGTGTGGGAGGAAACACTGAAGCTTTCTTT	CAWSVGGNTEAFF
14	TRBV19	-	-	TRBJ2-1	TGTGCCAGTGCTACAGGGAGCTCCTACAATGAGCAGTTCTTC	CASATGSSYNEQFF
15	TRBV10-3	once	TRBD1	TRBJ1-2	TGTGCCATCAGTGAGTCCGGACAGGGAATCTATGGCTACACCTTC	CAISESGQGIYGYTF
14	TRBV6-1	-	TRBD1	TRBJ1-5	TGTGCCAGCAGTGGACAGGGAGTTGATCAGCCCCAGCATTTT	CASSGQGVDQPQHF
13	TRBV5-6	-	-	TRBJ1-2	TGTGCCAGCAGCCCAACAGGGTTCTATGGCTACACCTTC	CASSPTGFYGYTF
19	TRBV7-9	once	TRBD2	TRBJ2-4	TGTGCCAGCAGCTTTTTCCGGGACTCGCCAGGGAGGGACAAAAACATTCAGTACTTC	CASSFFRDSPGRDKNIQYF
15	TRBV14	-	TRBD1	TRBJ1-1	TGTGCCAGCAGCCTAGGTCAGGGGGCTTACACTGAAGCTTTCTTT	CASSLGQGAYTEAFF
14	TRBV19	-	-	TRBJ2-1	TGTGCCAGTAGTAAGAGGGAGACTTACAATGAGCAGTTCTTC	CASSKRETYNEQFF
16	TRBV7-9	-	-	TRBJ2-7	TGTGCCAGCAGTGAAAACTCCGGCCGGAGCTCCTACGAGCAGTACTTC	CASSENSGRSSYEQYF
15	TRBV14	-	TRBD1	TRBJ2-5	TGTGCCAGCAGCCAAAACCGCCGACAGGGGGAGACCCAGTACTTC	CASSQNRRQGETQYF
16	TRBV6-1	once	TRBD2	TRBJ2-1	TGTGCCAGCAGGGAAGAGGGAGGGAGCTCCTACAATGAGCAGTTCTTC	CASREEGGSSYNEQFF
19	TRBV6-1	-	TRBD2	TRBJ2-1	TGTGCCAGCAGTGCTATACTAGCGGGGGAATGGAGCTCCTACAATGAGCAGTTCTTC	CASSAILAGEWSSYNEQFF
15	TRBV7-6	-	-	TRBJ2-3	TGTGCCAGCAGCTCCCCAGGGGTGAGCACAGATACGCAGTATTTT	CASSSPGVSTDTQYF
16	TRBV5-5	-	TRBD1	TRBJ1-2	TGTGCCAGCAGCTTATTGGGGACAGGCGAAACACTGGGCTACACCTTC	CASSLLGTGETLGYTF
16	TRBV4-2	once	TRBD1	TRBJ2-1	TGTGCCAGCAGCCCCTTACGACAGGGCGTCTACGATGAGCAGTTCTTC	CASSPLRQGVYDEQFF
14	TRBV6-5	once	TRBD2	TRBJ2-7	TGTGCCAGCAGGCGGCTAGCGGGGAACTACGAGCAGTACTTC	CASRRLAGNYEQYF
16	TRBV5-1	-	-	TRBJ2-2	TGCGCCAGCAGCTTGGAAGGGGGGGCTAACACCGGGGAGCTGTTTTTT	CASSLEGGANTGELFF
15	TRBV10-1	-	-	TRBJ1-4	TGCGCCAGCAGTTCGACAAGAGCAACTAATGAAAAACTGTTTTTT	CASSSTRATNEKLFF
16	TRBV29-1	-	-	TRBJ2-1	TGCAGCGTTGGGGGGGACAGTCCACCCTCGGCCAATGAGCAGTTCTTC	CSVGGDSPPSANEQFF
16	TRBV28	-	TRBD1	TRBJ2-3	TGTGCCAGCAGTTCTAGAGCACAGGGGGTAACAGATACGCAGTATTTT	CASSSRAQGVTDTQYF
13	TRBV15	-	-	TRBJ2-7	TGTGCCACCAGATTGACAGGAGGACTCGAGCAGTACTTC	CATRLTGGLEQYF
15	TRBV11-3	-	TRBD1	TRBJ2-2	TGTGCCAGCAGCTCAGGGACAGGGGCAGCCGGGGAGCTGTTTTTT	CASSSGTGAAGELFF
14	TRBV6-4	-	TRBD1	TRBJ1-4	TGTGCCAGCACCTACCAGGGGGAGAATGAAAAACTGTTTTTT	CASTYQGENEKLFF
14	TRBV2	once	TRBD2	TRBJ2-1	TGTGCCAGCAGTGCGCGGGGGAGTTACAATGAGCAGTTCTTC	CASSARGSYNEQFF
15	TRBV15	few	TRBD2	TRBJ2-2	TGTGCCACCAAGGCGGGCCAGCGGGGCACCGGGGAGCTGTTTTTT	CATKAGQRGTGELFF
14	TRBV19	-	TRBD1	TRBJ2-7	TGTGCCAGTAGTTGGACGGGACAGACCTACGAGCAGTACTTC	CASSWTGQTYEQYF
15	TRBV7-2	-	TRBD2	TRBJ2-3	TGTGCCAGCATTATTCGGGCGGGAGTGATAGATACGCAGTATTTT	CASIIRAGVIDTQYF
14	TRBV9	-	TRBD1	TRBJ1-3	TGTGCCAGCAGCCCAGGGGACAGGCGAAACACCATATATTTT	CASSPGDRRNTIYF
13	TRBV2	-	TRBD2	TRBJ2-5	TGTGCCAGCAGGGAGACTAGCGGGGCAGCCCAGTACTTC	CASRETSGAAQYF
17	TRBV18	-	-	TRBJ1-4	TGTGCCAGCTCACCGCCGACAGGAGTCTCAACTAATGAAAAACTGTTTTTT	CASSPPTGVSTNEKLFF
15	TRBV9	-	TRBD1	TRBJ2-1	TGTGCCAGCAGCAAGACAGGGGGCGCATGGTATGAGCAGTTCTTC	CASSKTGGAWYEQFF
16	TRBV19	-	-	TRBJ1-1	TGTGCCAGTAGTCGCAGCCCGGGAGCCATTCCCACTGAAGCTTTCTTT	CASSRSPGAIPTEAFF
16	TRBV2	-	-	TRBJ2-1	TGTGCCAGCAGCCGGGACTTTCCGGCGAACTACAATGAGCAGTTCTTC	CASSRDFPANYNEQFF
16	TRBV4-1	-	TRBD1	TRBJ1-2	TGCGCCAGCAGCCAACTTATTCGGGACAGGCTGGGGGGCTACACCTTC	CASSQLIRDRLGGYTF
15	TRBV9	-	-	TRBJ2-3	TGTGCCAGCAGCGTAGGCGGCCCAAGCACAGATACGCAGTATTTT	CASSVGGPSTDTQYF
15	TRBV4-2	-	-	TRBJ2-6	TGTGCCAGCAGCCAAGAAGGAGCCGGGGCCAACGTCCTGACTTTC	CASSQEGAGANVLTF
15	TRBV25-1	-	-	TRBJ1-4	TGTGCCAGCAGTGAACTAAGGGGGGGAGATGAAAAACTGTTTTTT	CASSELRGGDEKLFF
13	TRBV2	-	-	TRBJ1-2	TGTGCCAGCCAGCTAGGGGGAAGTTATGGCTACACCTTC	CASQLGGSYGYTF
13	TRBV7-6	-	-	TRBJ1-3	TGTGCCAGCAGCTTGAGCTCTGGAAACACCATATATTTT	CASSLSSGNTIYF
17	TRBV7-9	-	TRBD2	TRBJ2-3	TGTGCCAGCAGCCCGCCGGGACTAGCGGGGATGACAGATACGCAGTATTTT	CASSPPGLAGMTDTQYF
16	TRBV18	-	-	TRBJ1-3	TGTGCCAGCTCACCGTCCACAGGGCACCCTGGAAACACCATATATTTT	CASSPSTGHPGNTIYF
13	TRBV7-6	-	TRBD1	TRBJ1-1	TGTGCCAGCAGCTCGGGACAGCACACTGAAGCTTTCTTT	CASSSGQHTEAFF
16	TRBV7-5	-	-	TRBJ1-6	TGTGTCAGAAGCAGTCCCCCGGGGGTTTATAATTCACCCCTCCACTTT	CVRSSPPGVYNSPLHF
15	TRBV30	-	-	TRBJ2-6	TGTGCCTGGAAACGCGGAGGGACCGGGGCCAACGTCCTGACTTTC	CAWKRGGTGANVLTF
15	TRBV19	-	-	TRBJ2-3	TGTGCCAGTAGTATCACAGGAGGGGAAACAGATACGCAGTATTTT	CASSITGGETDTQYF
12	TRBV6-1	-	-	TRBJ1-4	TGTGCCAGCAGTGAACAGGGAGAAAAACTGTTTTTT	CASSEQGEKLFF
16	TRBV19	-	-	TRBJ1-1	TGTGCCAGTAGTTCCATCTCCAGGACAGTGAACACTGAAGCTTTCTTT	CASSSISRTVNTEAFF